These T cell receptor beta chains were read from a single sample in a study of glioma-infiltrating T cells after dendritic cell vaccination. Only in-frame clones appear in the TCRdb table, and some are missing; sequencing was by immunoSEQ multiplex PCR. The sample records almost 65,000 clones, around four fifths being singletons. This specimen consisted of blood, obtained before dendritic cell vaccination. The receptors originated from a human donor with glioblastoma. Each CDR3 is given without its conserved first and last residue. The D gene is left open where the match is weak.

V,J,D,CDR3
TRBV7-9,TRBJ2-6,TRBD1,ASVKGQGFSGANVLT
TRBV11-2,TRBJ1-2,-,ASSFRDTPGYGYT
TRBV4-1,TRBJ2-4,TRBD1,ASSQVPRDRKNIQY
TRBV19,TRBJ2-7,TRBD1,ASSGETGAYEQY
TRBV5-1,TRBJ2-3,-,ASSPAGPPDTQY
TRBV5-1,TRBJ1-5,-,ASSLESGDQPQH
TRBV19,TRBJ2-7,-,ASSISLEDEQY
TRBV13,TRBJ2-5,-,ASCMQRPGDETQY
TRBV7-8,TRBJ2-5,TRBD1,ASSLITGQGRETQY
TRBV6-1,TRBJ2-3,TRBD1,ASSVQGARVTQY
TRBV5-1,TRBJ1-1,-,ASSLASTGNTEAF
TRBV2,TRBJ2-5,TRBD2,ASSAIRGEETQY
TRBV5-4,TRBJ2-2,-,ASSLFFGELF
TRBV7-9,TRBJ1-2,-,ASTPVGRERFGYT
TRBV28,TRBJ2-7,-,ASSLAGVGYEQY
TRBV25-1,TRBJ2-2,TRBD2,ASSVAGGADGELF
TRBV5-4,TRBJ2-5,-,ASSLAGTIQETQY
TRBV9,TRBJ2-5,TRBD1,ASSPQGRGLETQY
TRBV5-6,TRBJ2-7,TRBD2,ASSLIAGGPKEQY
TRBV28,TRBJ2-5,-,ASSWPGGVKETQY
TRBV30,TRBJ2-7,-,AVHEGNTYEQY
TRBV5-8,TRBJ2-3,TRBD2,ASSTGLAGNTDTQY
TRBV30,TRBJ1-1,TRBD1,AWGPGQGTEAF
TRBV19,TRBJ2-2,TRBD2,ASSKGLAGAYLTGELF
TRBV4-2,TRBJ1-1,TRBD1,ASSQDRGDEAF
TRBV6-5,TRBJ1-1,-,ASFRELKGEAF
TRBV5-1,TRBJ1-1,TRBD1,ASSFRDRDTEAF
TRBV7-9,TRBJ1-1,-,ASSPPMGPEAF
TRBV5-4,TRBJ1-1,-,ASSPPTGKNTEAF
TRBV11-3,TRBJ2-1,-,ASSLGGGQNEQF
TRBV5-1,TRBJ1-1,TRBD1,ASSRGQGGTEAF
TRBV6-5,TRBJ2-5,TRBD1,ASSSVTGGRETQY
TRBV27,TRBJ2-6,-,ASSFWPPGANVLT
TRBV10-3,TRBJ1-6,-,ATSISDYNSPLH
TRBV7-8,TRBJ1-2,-,ASSLARVNYGYT
TRBV4-1,TRBJ2-1,-,ASSQGQGGYNEQF
TRBV6-1,TRBJ2-2,-,ASRQGGYTGELF
TRBV5-1,TRBJ2-3,-,ASSLVSSQGATQY
TRBV9,TRBJ2-5,TRBD2,ASSAAGVETQY
TRBV5-1,TRBJ1-2,-,ASSRPGQWMDGYT
TRBV12-5,TRBJ2-7,-,ASGLGGAEQY
TRBV23-1,TRBJ2-6,TRBD1,ASSQVTGAGANVLT
TRBV19,TRBJ1-6,TRBD1,ASSTQGENSPLH
TRBV5-1,TRBJ1-2,-,ASSLGLGPSYGYT
TRBV2,TRBJ2-5,-,AREARGETQY
TRBV4-2,TRBJ2-7,TRBD2,ASSRPGLGSYEQY
TRBV29-1,TRBJ1-2,TRBD1,SVGDRGLGYT
TRBV7-9,TRBJ1-1,-,ASSLGTIVF
TRBV15,TRBJ2-7,TRBD1,ATSRDLGTGGDYEQY
TRBV6-4,TRBJ2-1,-,ASSDDPGNEQF
TRBV7-8,TRBJ2-5,-,ASSSPTSNPQETQY
TRBV6-1,TRBJ1-4,TRBD1,ATNTGTGDEKLF
TRBV27,TRBJ2-1,TRBD2,ASSLTSGGYNEQF
TRBV2,TRBJ2-3,-,ASGGSTDTQY
TRBV6-5,TRBJ2-7,-,ASSPTGLASYEQY
TRBV5-8,TRBJ2-3,TRBD1,ASSLGQGTQY
TRBV29-1,TRBJ1-1,-,SVEKFGEGTEAF
TRBV7-2,TRBJ2-5,TRBD1,ASSTDRGLQETQY
TRBV11-2,TRBJ2-1,TRBD2,ASSFGLAGGYNEQF